Listed here is a single T cell receptor (beta chain). Its specificity is not known. Some clones are missing from TCRdb's copy, which holds only in-frame ones; the method was immunoSEQ multiplex PCR. The sample has approximately 140,000 clones; 89% are singletons. This sample was included in a study of T cell responses to AZD1222 COVID-19 vaccine. The study, taken as a whole, reports: Spike-specific TCR repertoires showed rising breadth and depth after two AZD1222 doses. As reported, nearly half of all spike-specific TCRs target variant regions that are unmutated. Just 5 to 7 people given AZD1222 tested seropositive at baseline.

Germline lookup yields CDR1 SGHRS and CDR2 YFSETQ. The CDR3 runs to 14 residues. With 7 bases removed from V and 2 bases from J, the gap between germline ends came to 15 bases. The gene calls are TRBV5-1 and TRBJ1-2; D might be TRBD1 (6 bases). This sequence was found in an adult in good health. This specimen was peripheral blood, taken on day 0 of AZD1222 vaccination. This CDR3 is CASGGDTNNYGYTF. The CDR3 DNA sequence: TGCGCCAGCGGGGGGGACACCAACAACTATGGCTACACCTTC.